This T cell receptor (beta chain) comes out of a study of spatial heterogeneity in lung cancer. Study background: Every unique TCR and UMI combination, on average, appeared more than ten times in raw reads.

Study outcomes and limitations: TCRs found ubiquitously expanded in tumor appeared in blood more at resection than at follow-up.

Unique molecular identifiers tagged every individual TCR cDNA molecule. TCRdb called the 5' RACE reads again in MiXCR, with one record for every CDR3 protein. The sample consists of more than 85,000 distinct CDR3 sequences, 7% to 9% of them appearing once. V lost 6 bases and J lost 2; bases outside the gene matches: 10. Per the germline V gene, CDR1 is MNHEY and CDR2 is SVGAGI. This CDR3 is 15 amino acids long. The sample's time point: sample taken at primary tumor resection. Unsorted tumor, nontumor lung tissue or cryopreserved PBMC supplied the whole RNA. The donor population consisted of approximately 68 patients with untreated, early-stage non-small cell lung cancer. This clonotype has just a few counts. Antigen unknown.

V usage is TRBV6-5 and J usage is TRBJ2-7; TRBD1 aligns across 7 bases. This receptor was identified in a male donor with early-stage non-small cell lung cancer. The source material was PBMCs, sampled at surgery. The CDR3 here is CASRATTGLTYEQYF. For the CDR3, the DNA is TGTGCCAGCAGAGCAACGACAGGGTTGACCTACGAGCAGTACTTC.